Listed here is a single T cell receptor (beta chain). Patients of the Seattle cohort, enrolled during active infection, were followed longitudinally. This sample is part of a study of blood T cell repertoires in COVID-19. Overall study context: Sites in the United States, Italy and Spain provided acute and convalescent COVID-19 samples.

Assay used: immunoSEQ multiplex PCR; TCRdb lists only in-frame clones, some missing. Found here are about 250,000 clones, about 84% of them singletons; the top ten hold 5.5% to 6.5%. Germline V gene data show CDR1 as SGHVS and CDR2 as FQNEAQ. The length of the CDR3 is 19 residues. V lost 4 bases to trimming and J lost 0 bases, with 22 bases between them. The sequenced material came from peripheral blood. The receptor was derived from a woman older than 75 with COVID-19, enrolled during active disease. The rearrangement joins TRBV7-8 to TRBJ1-3, with a possible D match to TRBD1 (6 bases). The CDR3 nucleotides are TGTGCCAGCAGCTGGAGACAGGAAGAGAGGTCCGGCTCTGGAAACACCATATATTTT. Its protein product is CASSWRQEERSGSGNTIYF.